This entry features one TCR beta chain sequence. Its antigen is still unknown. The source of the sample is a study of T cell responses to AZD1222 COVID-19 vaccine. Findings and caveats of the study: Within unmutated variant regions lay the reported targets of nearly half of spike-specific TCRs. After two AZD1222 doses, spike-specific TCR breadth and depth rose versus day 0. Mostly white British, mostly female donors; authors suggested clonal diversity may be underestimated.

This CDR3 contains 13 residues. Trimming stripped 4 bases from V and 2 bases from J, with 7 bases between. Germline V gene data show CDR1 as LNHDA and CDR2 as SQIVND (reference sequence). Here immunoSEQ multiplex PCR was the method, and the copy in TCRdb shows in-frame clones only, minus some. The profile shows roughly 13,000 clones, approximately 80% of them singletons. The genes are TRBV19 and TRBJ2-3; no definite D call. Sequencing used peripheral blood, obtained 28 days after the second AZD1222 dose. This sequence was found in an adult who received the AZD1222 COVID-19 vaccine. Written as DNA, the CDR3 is TGTGCCAGTAGTAACAGCCTCACAGATACGCAGTATTTT. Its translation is CASSNSLTDTQYF.